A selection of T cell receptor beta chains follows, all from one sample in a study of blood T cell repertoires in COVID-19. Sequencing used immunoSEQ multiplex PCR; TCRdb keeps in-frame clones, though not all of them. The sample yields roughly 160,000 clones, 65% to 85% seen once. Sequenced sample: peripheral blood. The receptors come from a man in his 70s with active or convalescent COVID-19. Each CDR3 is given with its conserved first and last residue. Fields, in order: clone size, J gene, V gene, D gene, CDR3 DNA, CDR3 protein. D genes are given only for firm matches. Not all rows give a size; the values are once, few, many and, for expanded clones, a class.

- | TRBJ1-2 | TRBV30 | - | TGTGCCTGGGGGGAGGCAGGCCTCTCTTATGGCTACACCTTC | CAWGEAGLSYGYTF
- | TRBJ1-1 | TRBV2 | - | TGTGCCAGCAGTGATACAGGGTTGAGGACTGAAGCTTTCTTT | CASSDTGLRTEAFF
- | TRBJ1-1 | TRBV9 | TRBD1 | TGTGCCAGCAGCGTACTCGGGACAGAGAACACTGAAGCTTTCTTT | CASSVLGTENTEAFF
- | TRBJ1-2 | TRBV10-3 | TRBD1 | TGTGCCATCTCAGAACAGGGGATCTATGGCTACACCTTC | CAISEQGIYGYTF
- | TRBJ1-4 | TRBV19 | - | TGTGCCAGTGACGGGGGGACCTCAACTAATGAAAAACTGTTTTTT | CASDGGTSTNEKLFF
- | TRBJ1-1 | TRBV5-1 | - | TGCGCCAGCAGCTTGGACAGAATGAACACTGAAGCTTTCTTT | CASSLDRMNTEAFF
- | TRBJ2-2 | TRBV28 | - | TGTGCCAGCAGTTTATTAACCGGGGAGCTGTTTTTT | CASSLLTGELFF
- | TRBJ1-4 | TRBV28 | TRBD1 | TGTGCCAGCAGTTTATGGGGGACAGGGGGAAGGAAACTGTTTTTT | CASSLWGTGGRKLFF
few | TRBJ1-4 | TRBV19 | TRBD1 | TGTGCCGGGGATACGGGACAGGGTGCAACTAATGAAAAACTGTTTTTT | CAGDTGQGATNEKLFF
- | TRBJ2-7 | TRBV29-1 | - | TGCAGCGTTGAAGGAGTTCACGAGCAGTACTTC | CSVEGVHEQYF
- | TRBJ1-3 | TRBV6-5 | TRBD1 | TGTGCCAGCAGCCTGACAGGGGCTGGAAACACCATATATTTT | CASSLTGAGNTIYF
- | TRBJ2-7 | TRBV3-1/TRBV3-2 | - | TGTGCCAGCAGCCAAGATTGGAGCGGGCCTAACGAGCAGTACTTC | CASSQDWSGPNEQYF
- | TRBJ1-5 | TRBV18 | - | TGTGCCAGCTCACCAGGGGGGTCAGAGTATAGCAATCAGCCCCAGCATTTT | CASSPGGSEYSNQPQHF
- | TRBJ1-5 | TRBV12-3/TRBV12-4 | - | TGTGCCAGCAGTTTAGGGGAGAATCAGCCCCAGCATTTT | CASSLGENQPQHF
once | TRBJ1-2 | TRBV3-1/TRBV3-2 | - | TGTGCCAGCAGCCAAGGGTACAGGAACGGCTACACCTTC | CASSQGYRNGYTF
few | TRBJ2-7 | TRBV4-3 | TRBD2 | TGCGCCAGCAGCCAAAGAACTAGCGGGGCCTACGAGCAGTACTTC | CASSQRTSGAYEQYF
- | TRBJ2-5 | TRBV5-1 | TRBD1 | TGCGCCAGCAGCCTCGAGACAGGGTATAGAACAGAGACCCAGTACTTC | CASSLETGYRTETQYF
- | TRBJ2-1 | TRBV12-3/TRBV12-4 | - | TGTGCCAGCACCCCACAAGGCGGCAATGAGCAGTTCTTC | CASTPQGGNEQFF
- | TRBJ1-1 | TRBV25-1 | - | TGTGCCAGCAGTGAATCACGGGTGTTGGACACTGAAGCTTTCTTT | CASSESRVLDTEAFF
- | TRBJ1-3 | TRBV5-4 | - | TGTGCCAGCAGCGCCACCGGGGCGGGGCTTGGGAACACCATATATTTT | CASSATGAGLGNTIYF
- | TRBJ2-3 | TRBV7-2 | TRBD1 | TGTGCCAGCAGCGGAACAGGGGGGGATACGCAGTATTTT | CASSGTGGDTQYF
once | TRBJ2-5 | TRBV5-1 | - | TGCGCCAGCAGCTTGCTCAGATTCCAAGAGACCCAGTACTTC | CASSLLRFQETQYF
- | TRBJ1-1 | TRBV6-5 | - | TGTGCCACGACAGAAAACACTGAAGCTTTCTTT | CATTENTEAFF
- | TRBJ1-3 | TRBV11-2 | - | TGTGCCAGCAGCTTGACACTTGGAAACACCATATATTTT | CASSLTLGNTIYF
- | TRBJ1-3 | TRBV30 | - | TGTGCCTGGGCACCGGACTACTCTGGAAACACCATATATTTT | CAWAPDYSGNTIYF
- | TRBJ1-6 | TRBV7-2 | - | TGTGCCAGCAGCTTATCCGCGGCTTCACCCCTCCACTTT | CASSLSAASPLHF
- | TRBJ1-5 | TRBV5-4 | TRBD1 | TGTGCCAGCAGCCCCAGGGGGCAGCCCCAGCATTTT | CASSPRGQPQHF
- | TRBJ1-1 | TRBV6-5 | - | TGTGCCAGCAGTTACACGCAGGGTCCCACCACTGAAGCTTTCTTT | CASSYTQGPTTEAFF
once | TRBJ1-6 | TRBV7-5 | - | TGTGCCAGACTACGGGGGAGCTCCTATAATTCACCCCTCCACTTT | CARLRGSSYNSPLHF
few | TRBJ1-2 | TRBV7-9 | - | TGTGCCAGCAGCTTATACAGGAGCTATGGCTACACCTTC | CASSLYRSYGYTF
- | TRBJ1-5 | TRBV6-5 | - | TGTGCCAGCAATCCCCCAAGGGGGACCAATCAGCCCCAGCATTTT | CASNPPRGTNQPQHF
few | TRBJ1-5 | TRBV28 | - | TGTGCCAGCAGTCGTTCAGTTAGCAATCAGCCCCAGCATTTT | CASSRSVSNQPQHF
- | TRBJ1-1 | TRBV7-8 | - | TGTGCCAGCAGCTTGGCCGGGGGGTTTGAAGCTTTCTTT | CASSLAGGFEAFF
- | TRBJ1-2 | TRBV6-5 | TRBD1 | TGTGCCAGCACTGGGACAGGGGTGAACTATGGCTACACCTTC | CASTGTGVNYGYTF
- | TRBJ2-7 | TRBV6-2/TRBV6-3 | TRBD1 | TGTGCCAGCAGTTCGGACAGGGAGAGCTACGAGCAGTACTTC | CASSSDRESYEQYF
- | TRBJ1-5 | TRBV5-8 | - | TGTGCCAGCAGCCGGGGGGCAGGATCTATCAGCAATCAGCCCCAGCATTTT | CASSRGAGSISNQPQHF
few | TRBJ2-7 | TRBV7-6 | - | TGTGCCAGCAGCTTAGGCCGGGACACCCTGGGGGAGCAGTACTTC | CASSLGRDTLGEQYF